Detailed here is one T cell receptor (beta chain). There are 18 residues in the CDR3. Germline lookup yields CDR1 SQVTM and CDR2 ANQGSEA. The ends were cut back, 0 bases at V and 4 bases at J, with 23 bases in the middle. These data come from a study of shared T cell receptors in the human thymus. Assay: immunoSEQ multiplex PCR; the TCRdb copy retains only in-frame clones and omits some. The sample consists of just under 550,000 clones, approximately 80% of them appearing once. This same sample was also taken into another study, of human thymus T cells. Per that study: Infants, healthy and Finnish, who were having corrective surgery for congenital heart defects served as donors.

Sequences were obtained from thymocytes. The sequence was obtained from a boy under three years old with a congenital heart defect. The V gene is TRBV29-1, the J gene TRBJ2-3; tentatively, D is TRBD2 (5 bases). CDR3 sequence reads: CSVEDLPKRQRSADTQYF. The CDR3 region has the DNA TGCAGCGTTGAAGACCTACCCAAGAGGCAGCGGTCCGCAGATACGCAGTATTTT.